A single sample gave rise to the 17 T cell receptor beta chains below, sequenced in a study of long-term antiretroviral therapy in people with HIV. This was the immunoSEQ v3.0 assay at survey level. Method: immunoSEQ multiplex PCR; TCRdb's copy keeps in-frame clones and lacks some. The sample records under 20,000 clones, 60% to 80% being singletons. Sequenced material: unsorted PBMCs, taken 2.3 years after starting antiretroviral therapy. These receptors originate from a woman in her forties with HIV.

The J gene is TRBJ2-7, the V gene TRBV6-1, with D possibly matching TRBD2 (5 bases). Germline CDR1 is MNHNS and CDR2 is SASEGT. Trimming stripped 5 bases from V and 3 bases from J, with 17 bases between. The CDR3 is 15 residues long. The CDR3 DNA reads TGTGCCAGCAGTCTTCCGGCGGGCGGATTCTACGAGCAGTACTTC. Protein sequence: CASSLPAGGFYEQYF.

This chain links TRBV30 with TRBJ2-1, with 7 bases fitting TRBD1. CDR1 GTSNPN and CDR2 SVGIG come from the germline V gene (reference sequence). CDR3 length equals 11 residues. Germline trimming cut 4 bases from V and 6 bases from J; bases unmatched to any gene: 0. CDR3 DNA: TGTGCCTGGACAGGGGGCAATGAGCAGTTCTTC. This sequence encodes CAWTGGNEQFF.

The chain has TRBV19 and TRBJ1-5; unclear D gene. V lost 2 bases to trimming and J lost 0 bases, with 11 bases between them. Germline V gives CDR1 LNHDA, CDR2 SQIVND (reference sequence). The CDR3 is made up of 16 amino acids. The CDR3 DNA follows: TGTGCCAGTAGTATATTTACCGGGTATAGCAATCAGCCCCAGCATTTT. Translating gives CASSIFTGYSNQPQHF.

CDR3 loop: CAWGQGASSPLHF. Written as DNA, the CDR3 is TGTGCCTGGGGGCAGGGGGCATCCTCACCCCTCCACTTT. This chain uses TRBV30 with TRBJ1-6, with 8 positions matching TRBD1. This CDR3 has 13 residues. Per germline, CDR1 GTSNPN and CDR2 SVGIG (reference sequence). Losses at the gene ends were 5 bases for V and 10 bases for J; bases not matched to a gene: 7.

The CDR3 loop is CATQQGYEQYF. The CDR3, as DNA: TGTGCCACACAACAGGGGTACGAGCAGTACTTC. This chain joins TRBV10-3 and TRBJ2-7; 7 bases are shared with TRBD1. V gave up 10 bases and J gave up 4 bases; unmatched junction bases: 4. Germline V gives CDR1 ENHRY, CDR2 SYGVKD. CDR3 size: 11 residues.

The V call is TRBV7-2, the J call TRBJ1-2, with D perhaps matching TRBD1 (5 bases). This CDR3 has 14 residues. V lost 11 bases, J lost 0 bases, and 16 bases lay in between. The germline gives CDR1 SGHTA, CDR2 FQGNSA. The CDR3 bases are TGTGCCTCCAGCGGGGCAGCAGCTAACTATGGCTACACCTTC. It codes for CASSGAAANYGYTF.

The CDR3 here is CASSYTGTGYTF. CDR3 DNA sequence: TGCGCCAGCAGCTATACAGGGACTGGCTACACCTTC. This sequence joins TRBV5-1 and TRBJ1-2; possible D gene TRBD1, 6 bases. The CDR3 extends over 12 amino acids. Germline V gives CDR1 SGHRS, CDR2 YFSETQ. V gave up 3 bases and J gave up 7 bases, with 10 bases separating them.

The chain employs TRBV19 and TRBJ1-1, with D possibly being TRBD1 (5 bases). CDR1 is LNHDA, CDR2 SQIVND, per germline (reference sequence). This CDR3 is built from 13 residues. The V end lost 3 bases, the J end lost 5 bases, and 10 bases lay between the germline ends. CDR3: CASSIPRDTEAFF. CDR3 coding DNA: TGTGCCAGTAGTATCCCCAGGGATACTGAAGCTTTCTTT.

This clone was seen more than once but under ten times. The rearrangement joins TRBV5-4 to TRBJ1-2; possibly TRBD1 for D (5 bases). The CDR3 consists of 14 residues. Between the trimmed V and J ends, which lost 9 bases and 5 bases, there was a span of 20 bases. The germline gives CDR1 SGHNT, CDR2 YYREEE (reference sequence). This CDR3 is CATSPAGEAYGYTF. In DNA, the CDR3 is TGTGCCACCTCCCCGGCGGGGGAGGCTTATGGCTACACCTTC.

This clone has more than one count but fewer than ten. Other DNA sequences from this sample encode an identical CDR3 as well. The chain links TRBV5-1 to TRBJ1-1; tentative D call: TRBD1 (6 bases). Trimming removed 3 bases at V and 2 bases at J, with 11 bases between. This CDR3 spans 14 amino acids. The germline V gene has CDR1 SGHRS and CDR2 YFSETQ. CDR3 region: CASSSRTANTEAFF. The CDR3 DNA reads as TGCGCCAGCAGCTCTAGGACAGCTAACACTGAAGCTTTCTTT.

The sample holds a few counts of this clone. The V call is TRBV5-4, the J call TRBJ2-5; D may match TRBD1 or TRBD2 (5 bases each). Germline lookup yields CDR1 SGHNT and CDR2 YYREEE (reference sequence). Trimming took 4 bases from V and 7 from J, leaving 17 bases between them. The CDR3 extends over 14 amino acids. CDR3 amino acids: CASSTGTQGVTQYF. CDR3 nucleotide sequence: TGTGCCAGCAGCACCGGGACCCAGGGTGTGACCCAGTACTTC.

J is TRBJ1-4 and V is TRBV4-1; D ambiguous. The ends were cut back, 1 base at V and 8 bases at J, with 8 bases in the middle. CDR3 length: 13 amino acids. Germline CDR1 MGHRA, CDR2 YSYEKL. The CDR3 spells CASSQVLREKLFF. The DNA for the CDR3 is TGCGCCAGCAGCCAAGTCCTAAGAGAAAAACTGTTTTTT.

The chain has TRBV30 and TRBJ2-7, with TRBD1 as a possible D gene (6 bases). This CDR3 is 13 amino acids long. Germline-derived CDR1 and CDR2 are GTSNPN and SVGIG (reference sequence). V was cut by 2 bases and J by 1 base, with 9 bases left in between. CDR3 loop: CAWSLDRSYEQYF. CDR3 nucleotides: TGTGCCTGGAGTTTGGACAGATCCTACGAGCAGTACTTC. The variable domain in full, completed from reference TRBV30 and TRBJ2-7, reads SQTIHQWPATLVQPVGSPLSLECTVEGTSNPNLYWYRQAAGRGLQLLFYSVGIGQISSEVPQNLSASRPQDRQFILSSKKLLLSDSGFYLCAWSLDRSYEQYFGPGTRLTVT.

The V gene is TRBV6-4, the J gene TRBJ2-1; D gene uncertain. Germline V gene data show CDR1 as MRHNA and CDR2 as SNTAGT. The CDR3 consists of 15 residues. The ends were cut back, 2 bases at V and 8 bases at J, with 16 bases in the middle. The CDR3 DNA reads as TGTGCCAGCAGTGACCAAAGAACACACAAGGATGAGCAGTTCTTC. It is translated as CASSDQRTHKDEQFF.

The chain recombines TRBV11-2 with TRBJ1-6; D ambiguous. The CDR3 is made up of 15 amino acids. The germline V and J ends were trimmed by 3 bases and 0 bases, with 6 bases remaining between them. Germline CDR1 reads SGHAT; CDR2 reads FQNNGV. This chain's CDR3 is CASSLASSYNSPLHF. CDR3 DNA: TGTGCCAGCAGCTTGGCTAGCTCCTATAATTCACCCCTCCACTTT.

This clone was observed a handful of times. The V call is TRBV27, the J call TRBJ1-5; D is possibly TRBD1 (5 bases). Germline V CDR1 and CDR2: MNHEY, SMNVEV (reference sequence). V dropped 2 bases and J dropped 2 bases, with 13 bases sitting between them. The CDR3 has 16 amino acids. The CDR3 is CASSLGGEGGNQPQHF. Written as DNA, the CDR3 is TGTGCCAGCAGTTTAGGGGGGGAGGGAGGCAATCAGCCCCAGCATTTT.

This chain joins TRBV7-9 and TRBJ1-1; D is unresolved. The CDR3 is made up of 14 amino acids. The germline gives CDR1 SEHNR, CDR2 FQNEAQ (reference sequence). V shed 5 bases and J shed 1 base, with 11 bases lying between them. The CDR3: CASSPREGNTEAFF. CDR3 in DNA: TGTGCCAGCAGCCCAAGGGAGGGGAACACTGAAGCTTTCTTT.